This T cell receptor (beta chain) derives from a study of early T cells in non-severe SARS-CoV-2 infection. The wider study: Chains stayed unpaired after sequencing of bulk RNA from unsorted whole blood.

This clonotype came up a few times. TCRdb used MiXCR to reprocess the 5' RACE reads, holding one entry per CDR3 protein. This table has 35,000 to 45,000 distinct CDR3 sequences, roughly 6% appearing once. The V and J ends lost 5 bases and 3 bases respectively, with 14 bases between them. CDR3 length: 15 amino acids. The chain carries TRBV12-3 or TRBV12-4 and TRBJ2-1; tentatively, D is TRBD2 (7 bases). The material sequenced was whole blood. The clonotype was recovered from an adult who was a healthcare worker with PCR-confirmed SARS-CoV-2 infection or an uninfected control (not recorded which). Here the CDR3 DNA reads TGTGCCAGCAGTGGGGGGGGCGCGGTCTACAATGAGCAGTTCTTC. Residues: CASSGGGAVYNEQFF.